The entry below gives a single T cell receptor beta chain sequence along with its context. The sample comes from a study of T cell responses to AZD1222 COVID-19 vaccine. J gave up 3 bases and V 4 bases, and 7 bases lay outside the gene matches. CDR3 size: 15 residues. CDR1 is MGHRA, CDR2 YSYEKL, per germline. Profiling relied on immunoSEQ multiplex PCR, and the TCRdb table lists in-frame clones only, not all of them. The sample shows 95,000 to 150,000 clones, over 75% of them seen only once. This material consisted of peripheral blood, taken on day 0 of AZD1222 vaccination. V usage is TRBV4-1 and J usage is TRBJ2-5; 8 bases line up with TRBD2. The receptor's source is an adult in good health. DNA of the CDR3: TGCGCCAGCAGCCCCGGGGCAGCGGGAGAAGAGACCCAGTACTTC. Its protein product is CASSPGAAGEETQYF.